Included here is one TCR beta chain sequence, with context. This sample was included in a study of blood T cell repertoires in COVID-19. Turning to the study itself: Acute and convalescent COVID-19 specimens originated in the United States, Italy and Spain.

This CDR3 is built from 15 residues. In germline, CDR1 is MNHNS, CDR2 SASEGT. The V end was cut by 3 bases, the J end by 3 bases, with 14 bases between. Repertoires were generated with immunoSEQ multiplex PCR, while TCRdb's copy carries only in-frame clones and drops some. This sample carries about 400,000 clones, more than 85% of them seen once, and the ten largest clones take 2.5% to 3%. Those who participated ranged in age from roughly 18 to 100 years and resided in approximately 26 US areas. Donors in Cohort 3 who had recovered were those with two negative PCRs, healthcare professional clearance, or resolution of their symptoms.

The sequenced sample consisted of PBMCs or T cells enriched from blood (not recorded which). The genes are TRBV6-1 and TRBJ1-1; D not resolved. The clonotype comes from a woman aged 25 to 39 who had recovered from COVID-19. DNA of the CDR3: TGTGCCAGCAGTGACCACCCCTCGAGGTACACTGAAGCTTTCTTT. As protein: CASSDHPSRYTEAFF.